Listed below are T cell receptor beta chains from one sample, sequenced in a study of blood T cell repertoires in COVID-19. Using immunoSEQ multiplex PCR, the repertoire was profiled, and TCRdb retains in-frame clones only, with some absent. The top ten clones hold just under 2% of a sample with 90,000 to 100,000 clones, roughly 84% of them seen once. Material for sequencing was peripheral blood. These receptors were taken from a man in his sixties or seventies with active or convalescent COVID-19. Both conserved end residues are part of each CDR3. The order of the fields is clone size, D gene, J gene, V gene, CDR3 DNA, CDR3 protein. A D gene is named only where the DNA matches it firmly. Only part of the rows carry a size: once, few, many, or a class if the clone is expanded.

size: few
D: NA
J: TRBJ2-1
V: TRBV6-5
DNA: TGTGCCAGCAGTTACGAGAATGAGCAGTTCTTC
CDR3: CASSYENEQFF

size: NA
D: TRBD1
J: TRBJ1-2
V: TRBV5-4
DNA: TGTGCCAGCAGTTTGGGGACTGGTGACAGGGGCCTTTATGGCTACACCTTC
CDR3: CASSLGTGDRGLYGYTF

size: NA
D: TRBD2
J: TRBJ2-1
V: TRBV6-5
DNA: TGTGCCAGCAGTTCGCGGGGGGACTACAATGAGCAGTTCTTC
CDR3: CASSSRGDYNEQFF

size: few
D: TRBD1
J: TRBJ2-2
V: TRBV19
DNA: TGTGCCAGTAGTATAGAGGACAGGGGAATCACCGGGGAGCTGTTTTTT
CDR3: CASSIEDRGITGELFF

size: NA
D: TRBD1
J: TRBJ2-5
V: TRBV7-9
DNA: TGTGCCAGCAGCTTACGGGGGACAGGGGGCAGGGAGACCCAGTACTTC
CDR3: CASSLRGTGGRETQYF

size: NA
D: NA
J: TRBJ1-1
V: TRBV3-1/TRBV3-2
DNA: TGTGCCAGCAGCCTTACAGGGAGCACTGAAGCTTTCTTT
CDR3: CASSLTGSTEAFF

size: NA
D: NA
J: TRBJ1-2
V: TRBV5-6
DNA: TGTGCCAGCAGCTCGAACGGGGGCTATGGCTACACCTTC
CDR3: CASSSNGGYGYTF

size: NA
D: TRBD1
J: TRBJ2-1
V: TRBV10-3
DNA: TGTGCCATCAGTGAGACAGGGGGTCCCTATTTCTTC
CDR3: CAISETGGPYFF

size: NA
D: NA
J: TRBJ2-1
V: TRBV4-3
DNA: TGCGCCAGCAGCCCCCGATATGGCGGGGACCCCTACAATGAGCAGTTCTTC
CDR3: CASSPRYGGDPYNEQFF

size: NA
D: NA
J: TRBJ1-3
V: TRBV10-3
DNA: TGTGCCATGGCCACCTCTGGAAACACCATATATTTT
CDR3: CAMATSGNTIYF

size: NA
D: TRBD1
J: TRBJ2-3
V: TRBV24-1
DNA: TGTGCCACCAGTGAGACCGGGACAGGGAGGCGGGGTGCGCAGTATTTT
CDR3: CATSETGTGRRGAQYF

size: NA
D: NA
J: TRBJ2-3
V: TRBV12-2
DNA: TGTGCAACTGCGGTCGGAGATACGCAGTATTTT
CDR3: CATAVGDTQYF

size: NA
D: NA
J: TRBJ1-2
V: TRBV6-5
DNA: TGTGCCAGCAGTTACTCCGGACAAGCCCTTAACTATGGCTACACCTTC
CDR3: CASSYSGQALNYGYTF

size: NA
D: NA
J: TRBJ1-4
V: TRBV7-9
DNA: TGTGCCAGCACCTCGGGGGGGCGAGGTGAAAAACTGTTTTTT
CDR3: CASTSGGRGEKLFF

size: once
D: TRBD2
J: TRBJ2-7
V: TRBV4-2
DNA: TGTGCCAGCAGCCTCGGGACTAGCGCTCCCTACGAGCAGTACTTC
CDR3: CASSLGTSAPYEQYF

size: NA
D: NA
J: TRBJ2-5
V: TRBV7-2
DNA: TGTGCCAGCAGCTACCTCCAGGAGACCCAGTACTTC
CDR3: CASSYLQETQYF

size: NA
D: TRBD1
J: TRBJ2-7
V: TRBV6-2/TRBV6-3
DNA: TGTGCCAGCAGCCGGGACAGGGGGAGCTACGAGCAGTACTTC
CDR3: CASSRDRGSYEQYF

size: NA
D: TRBD1
J: TRBJ2-7
V: TRBV27
DNA: TGTGCCAGCAGTAGGGGACAGGGGGCCTACGAGCAGTACTTC
CDR3: CASSRGQGAYEQYF

size: NA
D: NA
J: TRBJ2-3
V: TRBV5-4
DNA: TGTGCCAGCAGCCCCGACAGGCTCACAGATACGCAGTATTTT
CDR3: CASSPDRLTDTQYF

size: few
D: TRBD1
J: TRBJ1-6
V: TRBV19
DNA: TGTGCCAGTAGTGCCATCGGGGACAGGCATTATTCACCCCTCCACTTT
CDR3: CASSAIGDRHYSPLHF

size: NA
D: TRBD1
J: TRBJ1-4
V: TRBV30
DNA: TGTGCCTGGAGCGACTTCACAGGGGTAAATGAAAAACTGTTTTTT
CDR3: CAWSDFTGVNEKLFF

size: NA
D: TRBD2
J: TRBJ2-5
V: TRBV5-5
DNA: TGTGCCAGCAGCTTGCCTAGCGGGGGCATACAAGAGACCCAGTACTTC
CDR3: CASSLPSGGIQETQYF

size: NA
D: NA
J: TRBJ1-1
V: TRBV12-3/TRBV12-4
DNA: TGTGCCAGCAGTTTTTTAAACACTGAAGCTTTCTTT
CDR3: CASSFLNTEAFF

size: once
D: NA
J: TRBJ2-7
V: TRBV6-5
DNA: TGTGCCAGCAGTTATAGGGGCTCCTACGAGCAGTACTTC
CDR3: CASSYRGSYEQYF

size: NA
D: NA
J: TRBJ1-1
V: TRBV3-1/TRBV3-2
DNA: TGTGCCAGCAACCAAGGGGGAGCGCTTGAAGCTTTCTTT
CDR3: CASNQGGALEAFF

size: NA
D: TRBD2
J: TRBJ2-4
V: TRBV18
DNA: TGTGCCAGCTCACCCCCGGGACTAGCGGGGGGGACCAGCATTCAGTACTTC
CDR3: CASSPPGLAGGTSIQYF

size: NA
D: TRBD2
J: TRBJ2-3
V: TRBV6-5
DNA: TGTGCCAGCAGTTACTCGGCTAGCGGGGGCACAGATACGCAGTATTTT
CDR3: CASSYSASGGTDTQYF

size: NA
D: NA
J: TRBJ2-1
V: TRBV7-6
DNA: TGTGCCAGCAGCTTATTTGGTCAGGGATCGTACAATGAGCAGTTCTTC
CDR3: CASSLFGQGSYNEQFF

size: NA
D: NA
J: TRBJ1-1
V: TRBV15
DNA: TGTGCCACCAGCAGAGATCCCGAAACATGGAACACTGAAGCTTTCTTT
CDR3: CATSRDPETWNTEAFF

size: NA
D: NA
J: TRBJ2-3
V: TRBV6-5
DNA: TGTGCCAGCAGTTACTCGAGGGGGGGCCTAAATACGCAGTATTTT
CDR3: CASSYSRGGLNTQYF

size: NA
D: TRBD2
J: TRBJ2-3
V: TRBV7-2
DNA: TGTGCCAGCAGCCTACTAGCGGGGTCAGATACGCAGTATTTT
CDR3: CASSLLAGSDTQYF

size: few
D: NA
J: TRBJ1-1
V: TRBV9
DNA: TGTGCCAGCAGCGTAAGCCTGTCCTTGAACACTGAAGCTTTCTTT
CDR3: CASSVSLSLNTEAFF

size: once
D: NA
J: TRBJ1-2
V: TRBV28
DNA: TGTGCCAGCAGCTGGGGTGGCGGGGGGCATGGCTATGGCTACACCTTC
CDR3: CASSWGGGGHGYGYTF

size: NA
D: NA
J: TRBJ1-1
V: TRBV10-2
DNA: TGCGCCAGCAGTGAGTGGGCAGGTACCACTGAAGCTTTCTTT
CDR3: CASSEWAGTTEAFF

size: once
D: NA
J: TRBJ2-1
V: TRBV5-1
DNA: TGCGCCAGCAGCTCTTCAGGGGCGAGCTCCTACAATGAGCAGTTCTTC
CDR3: CASSSSGASSYNEQFF

size: NA
D: TRBD1
J: TRBJ2-5
V: TRBV24-1
DNA: TGTGCCACCTCGGACAGGGGCAGACAAGAGACCCAGTACTTC
CDR3: CATSDRGRQETQYF

size: NA
D: NA
J: TRBJ1-5
V: TRBV2
DNA: TGTGCCAGCAGTGGGGCCCCCGGGACACTTAGCAATCAGCCCCAGCATTTT
CDR3: CASSGAPGTLSNQPQHF

size: NA
D: NA
J: TRBJ1-5
V: TRBV19
DNA: TGTGCCAGTAGTTATACAGACCGGCCCCAGCATTTT
CDR3: CASSYTDRPQHF

size: once
D: TRBD1
J: TRBJ1-1
V: TRBV19
DNA: TGTGCCAGTAGAAGGACAGGGAACACTGAAGCTTTCTTT
CDR3: CASRRTGNTEAFF

size: NA
D: NA
J: TRBJ2-2
V: TRBV7-6
DNA: TGTGCCAGCAGCCCCAACAAGGGGGAGCTGTTTTTT
CDR3: CASSPNKGELFF

size: once
D: TRBD1
J: TRBJ1-1
V: TRBV7-6
DNA: TGTGCCAGCAGTTCACTTACAGGGGGCTTGAACACTGAAGCTTTCTTT
CDR3: CASSSLTGGLNTEAFF

size: NA
D: TRBD1
J: TRBJ2-7
V: TRBV28
DNA: TGTGCCAGCACCGAGACAGGGGCGAGTTACGAGCAGTACTTC
CDR3: CASTETGASYEQYF

size: few
D: NA
J: TRBJ1-2
V: TRBV4-2
DNA: TGTGCCAGCCTTCACACTCGGGGAGGAGGGTACTATGGCTACACCTTC
CDR3: CASLHTRGGGYYGYTF

size: NA
D: NA
J: TRBJ2-3
V: TRBV30
DNA: TGTGCCTGGAGTGTACGAAGACTAAGCACAGATACGCAGTATTTT
CDR3: CAWSVRRLSTDTQYF